A selection of T cell receptor beta chains follows, all from one sample in a study of T-cell reconstitution after alpha-beta-depleted transplantation in children. A single record per CDR3 protein comes from TCRdb applying MiXCR to the PCR reads. The sample yields roughly 250,000 distinct CDR3 sequences, around 8% seen once. The sample here was PBMCs, mostly from graft donor cells, taken 180 days after TCRalphabeta/CD19-depleted stem cell transplant. All receptors derive from a male patient younger than 18 who had a stem cell transplant for acute lymphoblastic leukemia, so the T cells may come from the graft donor. CDR3s include the opening cysteine and the closing phenylalanine or tryptophan. D genes are given only for firm matches. Size is stated for part of the rows, as once, few or many counts, or as a class when the clone is expanded.

TRBV10-2	NA	many	TRBJ2-1	CASVGRDRWNEQFF	TGCGCCAGTGTCGGGAGGGACAGGTGGAATGAGCAGTTCTTC
TRBV12-3/TRBV12-4	NA	many	TRBJ1-5	CASSDGQRSNQPQHF	TGTGCCAGCAGTGACGGACAGAGGAGCAATCAGCCCCAGCATTTT
TRBV7-6	NA	many	TRBJ2-5	CASSLGLNQGFQETQYF	TGTGCCAGCAGCTTAGGGCTGAACCAGGGGTTTCAAGAGACCCAGTACTTC
TRBV10-3	TRBD2	many	TRBJ2-1	CAIGVGTSGGASEQFF	TGTGCCATCGGCGTTGGGACTAGCGGGGGGGCATCTGAGCAGTTCTTC
TRBV19	NA	NA	TRBJ2-1	CASSIGGSNNEQFF	TGTGCCAGTAGTATAGGGGGTAGTAACAATGAGCAGTTCTTC
TRBV4-2	NA	many	TRBJ1-5	CASSQAGGGNQPQHF	TGTGCCAGCAGCCAAGCTGGGGGGGGGAACCAGCCCCAGCATTTT
TRBV5-1	TRBD1	NA	TRBJ1-5	CASSARDRGPYSNQPQHF	TGCGCCAGCAGCGCCCGGGACAGGGGACCGTATAGCAATCAGCCCCAGCATTTT
TRBV28	TRBD2	many	TRBJ2-1	CASSSGTSGTLYNEQFF	TGTGCCAGCAGTTCCGGGACTAGCGGGACACTCTACAATGAGCAGTTCTTC
TRBV5-1	TRBD1	many	TRBJ1-2	CASSSTGAYGYTF	TGCGCCAGCAGCTCGACAGGGGCCTATGGCTACACCTTC
TRBV19	NA	many	TRBJ2-2	CASTPRSGRGNTGELFF	TGTGCCAGTACCCCCCGATCGGGCAGGGGGAACACCGGGGAGCTGTTTTTT
TRBV11-2	TRBD1	NA	TRBJ2-5	CASSSQTGTEQETQYF	TGTGCCAGCAGCTCCCAGACAGGGACGGAGCAAGAGACCCAGTACTTC
TRBV7-2	NA	many	TRBJ1-3	CASSLVAAPGNTIYF	TGTGCCAGCAGCTTAGTCGCGGCTCCGGGAAACACCATATATTTT
TRBV12-3/TRBV12-4	TRBD1	many	TRBJ1-5	CASSFRGHQPQHF	TGTGCCAGCAGTTTCAGGGGGCATCAGCCCCAGCATTTT
TRBV11-2	NA	many	TRBJ2-7	CASGAIPRGANYEQYF	TGTGCCAGCGGAGCGATTCCCCGGGGGGCCAACTACGAGCAGTACTTC
TRBV9	NA	many	TRBJ1-1	CASSPFPGASSEAFF	TGTGCCAGCAGCCCCTTCCCGGGGGCAAGCTCTGAAGCTTTCTTT
TRBV4-2	TRBD2	many	TRBJ2-7	CASSPGLAVNEQYF	TGTGCCAGCAGCCCGGGACTAGCTGTGAACGAGCAGTACTTC
TRBV20-1	TRBD1	many	TRBJ2-7	CSERVRDRGYEQYF	TGCAGTGAAAGAGTCCGGGACAGGGGCTACGAGCAGTACTTC
TRBV12-3/TRBV12-4	NA	many	TRBJ1-4	CASSLALWANEKLFF	TGTGCCAGCAGTTTAGCGCTATGGGCCAATGAAAAACTGTTTTTT
TRBV29-1	NA	many	TRBJ2-7	CSVSRQNTYEQYF	TGCAGCGTTTCTAGACAGAACACCTACGAGCAGTACTTC
TRBV6-5	TRBD2	many	TRBJ2-7	CASSYYGLAGAPPYEQYF	TGTGCCAGCAGTTACTACGGACTAGCGGGGGCCCCACCCTACGAGCAGTACTTC
TRBV18	TRBD1	few	TRBJ1-2	CASSPDRGNYGYTF	TGTGCCAGCTCACCGGACAGGGGAAACTATGGCTACACCTTC
TRBV7-2	TRBD2	many	TRBJ2-5	CASSSRLAGAEETQYF	TGTGCCAGCAGCTCCCGACTAGCGGGGGCCGAAGAGACCCAGTACTTC
TRBV28	NA	many	TRBJ2-3	CASSSVKADTQYF	TGTGCCAGCAGCAGTGTTAAGGCAGATACGCAGTATTTT
TRBV12-3/TRBV12-4	TRBD1	many	TRBJ2-7	CASRVGQWYEQYF	TGTGCCAGCAGAGTGGGACAGTGGTACGAGCAGTACTTC
TRBV4-3	NA	many	TRBJ1-2	CASSPRPGGYTF	TGCGCCAGCAGCCCCCGACCGGGGGGCTACACCTTC